The clone carrying this TCR beta chain has more than one count but fewer than ten. Antigen unknown. This CDR3 comprises 15 residues. The V gene lost 5 bases and the J gene lost 2 bases, with 15 bases spanning the gap. CDR1 LNHDA and CDR2 SQIVND come from the germline V gene (reference sequence). As to treatment: around 19 received Ad26.COV2.S at low or high dose, single or two shots; five or six received placebo; per-sample allocation not given. It was on day 63 after the first vaccine or placebo injection that samples were taken. This sample was taken from a study of Ad26.COV2.S vaccination and SARS-CoV-2 variants. Notes on the study in general: Greater spike-specific TCR breadth was seen in vaccine recipients than in placebo recipients.

The data were produced by immunoSEQ multiplex PCR, yet TCRdb's version contains in-frame clones alone and is incomplete. Here the sample spans about 470,000 clones, 90% being singletons. This sequence was found in a person aged 18-60 years who received the Ad26.COV2.S COVID-19 vaccine or a placebo. Specimen: peripheral blood, collected in a trial of Ad26.COV2.S vaccine versus placebo. This chain joins TRBV19 and TRBJ1-1; D is unresolved. CDR3 amino acids: CASSALGRRNTEAFF. In DNA, the CDR3 is TGTGCCAGTAGTGCGTTAGGACGGAGAAACACTGAAGCTTTCTTT. Using reference TRBV19 and TRBJ1-1 for the parts outside the CDR3, the full variable domain is DGGITQSPKYLFRKEGQNVTLSCEQNLNHDAMYWYRQDPGQGLRLIYYSQIVNDFQKGDIAEGYSVSREKKESFPLTVTSAQKNPTAFYLCASSALGRRNTEAFFGQGTRLTVV.